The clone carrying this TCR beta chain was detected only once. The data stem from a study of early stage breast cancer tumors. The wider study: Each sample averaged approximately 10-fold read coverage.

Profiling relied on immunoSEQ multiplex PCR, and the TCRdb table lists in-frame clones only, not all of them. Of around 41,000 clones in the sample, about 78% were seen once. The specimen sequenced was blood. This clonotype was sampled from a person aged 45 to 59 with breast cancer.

The CDR3 is CASSLVPGTTDTQYF. As DNA, the CDR3 is TGTGCCAGCAGCTTAGTCCCGGGAACCACAGATACGCAGTATTTT. This chain uses TRBV11-3 with TRBJ2-3; possible D gene TRBD2, 5 bases. The germline V gene encodes CDR1 SGHNT and CDR2 YENEEA. Trimming cost V 1 base and J 2 bases, with 10 bases left between them. This CDR3 region has 15 residues.